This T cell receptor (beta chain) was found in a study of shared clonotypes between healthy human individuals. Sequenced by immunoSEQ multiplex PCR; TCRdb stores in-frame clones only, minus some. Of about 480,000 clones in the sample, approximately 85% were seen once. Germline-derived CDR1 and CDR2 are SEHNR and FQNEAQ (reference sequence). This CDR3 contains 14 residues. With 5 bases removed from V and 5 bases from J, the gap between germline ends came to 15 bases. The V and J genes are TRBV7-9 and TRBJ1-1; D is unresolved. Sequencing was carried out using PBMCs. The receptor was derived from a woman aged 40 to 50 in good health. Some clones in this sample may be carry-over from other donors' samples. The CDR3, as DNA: TGTGCCAGCAGCCCCTCCCCTCCCGGGACTGAAGCTTTCTTT. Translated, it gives CASSPSPPGTEAFF.